The 30 T cell receptor beta chains in this list originate from one sample, sequenced in a study of blood T cell repertoires in COVID-19. Only in-frame clones appear in the TCRdb table, and some are missing; sequencing was by immunoSEQ multiplex PCR. The sample contains 250,000 to 300,000 clones, approximately 85% of which appear only once. The material sequenced was PBMCs or T cells enriched from blood (not recorded which). These receptors came from a woman in her forties or fifties who had recovered from COVID-19.

CDR3 bases: TGCGCCAGCAGTCTACAGGAGAGCTCCTATAATTCACCCCTCCACTTT. Residues: CASSLQESSYNSPLHF. V is TRBV4-1 and J is TRBJ1-6; tentatively, D is TRBD1 (5 bases). CDR1 MGHRA and CDR2 YSYEKL come from the germline V gene. The ends were cut back, 6 bases at V and 0 bases at J, with 12 bases in the middle. The CDR3 runs 16 residues.

The rearrangement links TRBV11-3 to TRBJ2-5, with 7 bases aligning to TRBD1. V shed 5 bases and J 1 base; nucleotides not matched to a gene: 7. Looked up from germline, CDR1 is SGHNT and CDR2 is YENEEA. There are 15 residues in the CDR3. CDR3 sequence reads: CASSAWTGTQETQYF. The CDR3 bases are TGTGCCAGCAGCGCTTGGACAGGCACCCAAGAGACCCAGTACTTC.

The chain is built from TRBV5-3 and TRBJ1-2; a weak D match, TRBD1 (6 bases). TRBV5-3 is an ORF, with its function uncertain. The V and J ends lost 0 bases and 7 bases respectively, with 16 bases between them. The CDR3 runs to 15 residues. Written as DNA, the CDR3 is TGTGCCAGAAGCTTGGTAAAACAGGGAGCGGTTGGCTACACCTTC. Translating gives CARSLVKQGAVGYTF.

This chain joins TRBV18 and TRBJ1-1, with D hard to call. Per the germline V gene, CDR1 is KGHSH and CDR2 is LQKENI. V was pared by 3 bases and J by 4 bases, with 15 bases between. The CDR3 totals 15 residues. The CDR3 coding sequence is TGTGCCAGCTCACCTAAAACCCCGGGAGGCACTGAAGCTTTCTTT. This gives the protein CASSPKTPGGTEAFF. The entire variable domain, with the rest obtained from reference TRBV18 and TRBJ1-1, is as follows: NAGVMQNPRHLVRRRGQEARLRCSPMKGHSHVYWYRQLPEEGLKFMVYLQKENIIDESGMPKERFSAEFPKEGPSILRIQQVVRGDSAAYFCASSPKTPGGTEAFFGQGTRLTVV.

The V call is TRBV28, the J call TRBJ2-3; 14 nucleotides align to TRBD2. The CDR3 totals 18 residues. The trim removed 6 bases at V and 3 bases at J, leaving 11 bases unmatched. Germline V lookup: CDR1 MDHEN, CDR2 SYDVKM. In DNA form, the CDR3 reads TGTGCCAGCAGCTCCTGGACTAGCGGGAGGTGGGGTACAGATACGCAGTATTTT. Amino acids: CASSSWTSGRWGTDTQYF.

J is TRBJ1-3 and V is TRBV19; the D gene is possibly TRBD1 (5 bases). Germline assignment: CDR1 LNHDA and CDR2 SQIVND (reference sequence). V lost 8 bases, J lost 0 bases, and 17 bases lay in between. This CDR3 has 16 amino acids. The CDR3 sequence is CASQGAGPRSGNTIYF. The CDR3 DNA follows: TGTGCCAGTCAGGGCGCTGGGCCCCGCTCTGGAAACACCATATATTTT. Looking up the rest from reference TRBV19 and TRBJ1-3 gives the full variable domain: DGGITQSPKYLFRKEGQNVTLSCEQNLNHDAMYWYRQDPGQGLRLIYYSQIVNDFQKGDIAEGYSVSREKKESFPLTVTSAQKNPTAFYLCASQGAGPRSGNTIYFGEGSWLTVV.

This clone has a single count. V usage is TRBV5-1 and J usage is TRBJ2-7, with 9 bases fitting TRBD1. The CDR3 runs to 15 residues. Germline V gives CDR1 SGHRS, CDR2 YFSETQ. Trimming at V came to 1 base and at J to 5 bases, leaving 7 bases not matched to a gene. This CDR3 reads CASSLSWTGVDEQYF. The CDR3 nucleotides are TGCGCCAGCAGCTTGTCTTGGACAGGGGTGGACGAGCAGTACTTC. Using reference TRBV5-1 and TRBJ2-7 for the parts outside the CDR3, the full variable domain is KAGVTQTPRYLIKTRGQQVTLSCSPISGHRSVSWYQQTPGQGLQFLFEYFSETQRNKGNFPGRFSGRQFSNSRSEMNVSTLELGDSALYLCASSLSWTGVDEQYFGPGTRLTVT.

The rearrangement joins TRBV3-1 (or the pseudogene TRBV3-2) to TRBJ1-2, with 8 bases aligning to TRBD1. With V trimmed by 2 bases and J by 4 bases, 12 bases remained unmatched. Germline loops: CDR1 LGHDT, CDR2 YNNKEL (reference sequence). This CDR3 is 17 amino acids long. For the CDR3, the DNA is TGTGCCAGCAGCCAACAGGGGGGTTCAGGGGGCGGCTATGGCTACACCTTC. As protein: CASSQQGGSGGGYGYTF.

The chain couples TRBV30 to TRBJ2-2; D possibly corresponds to TRBD1 (6 bases). The germline CDR1 and CDR2 sequences are GTSNPN and SVGIG (reference sequence). CDR3 length equals 16 residues. The V end lost 3 bases, the J end lost 5 bases, and 19 bases lay between the germline ends. The CDR3: CAWRGDIGLLTGELFF. The CDR3 bases are TGTGCCTGGAGAGGGGACATCGGACTCCTAACCGGGGAGCTGTTTTTT.

J is TRBJ1-4 and V is TRBV10-3; the D gene is possibly TRBD1 (5 bases). The ends were cut back, 8 bases at V and 3 bases at J, with 16 bases in the middle. CDR3 length equals 15 residues. From germline, CDR1 is ENHRY and CDR2 SYGVKD. This CDR3 reads CAIRRGDEANEKLFF. CDR3 bases: TGTGCCATCCGCCGGGGGGACGAGGCTAATGAAAAACTGTTTTTT.

The chain employs TRBV28 and TRBJ2-4, with unresolved D. Trimming shortened V by 6 bases and J by 2 bases, and 17 bases separated the two germline ends. This CDR3 is built from 16 residues. Germline V gives CDR1 MDHEN, CDR2 SYDVKM. CDR3 bases: TGTGCCAGCAGCGATACAACTAAAGAACCCAAAAACATTCAGTACTTC. This codes for CASSDTTKEPKNIQYF.

Concerning this clone itself: Other nucleotide sequences in the sample specify the same CDR3. The CDR3 loop reads CASSFGRNYGYTF. The CDR3, as DNA: TGTGCCAGCAGTTTCGGCAGGAACTATGGCTACACCTTC. The gene calls are TRBV28 and TRBJ1-2, with D hard to call. V was trimmed by 3 bases and J by 2 bases, leaving 7 bases between them. Germline V gene sequence: CDR1 MDHEN, CDR2 SYDVKM. There are 13 residues in the CDR3.

The V and J genes are TRBV7-9 and TRBJ1-1; TRBD1 aligns across 10 bases. The CDR3 is made up of 15 amino acids. The germline V gene encodes CDR1 SEHNR and CDR2 FQNEAQ (reference sequence). The J segment lost 5 bases and the V segment lost 5 bases, leaving 8 bases of the junction unmatched. CDR3 in DNA: TGTGCCAGCAGCGCCCGGGACAGGGGTCAAACTGAAGCTTTCTTT. Its protein product is CASSARDRGQTEAFF. The full variable domain, in which reference TRBV7-9 and TRBJ1-1 provide the parts outside the CDR3, is DTGVSQNPRHKITKRGQNVTFRCDPISEHNRLYWYRQTLGQGPEFLTYFQNEAQLEKSRLLSDRFSAERPKGSFSTLEIQRTEQGDSAMYLCASSARDRGQTEAFFGQGTRLTVV.

This chain uses TRBV7-3 with TRBJ2-1; TRBD2 agrees at 12 bases. There are 17 residues in the CDR3. J lost 4 bases, V lost 3 bases, and 7 bases had no gene match. Germline CDR1 SGHTA, CDR2 FQGTGA. This CDR3 reads CASSFSSGRAAYNEQFF. The CDR3 DNA reads as TGTGCCAGCAGCTTTTCTAGCGGGAGGGCTGCTTACAATGAGCAGTTCTTC.

Only a few counts were recorded for this clone. This chain joins TRBV3-1 (or the pseudogene TRBV3-2) and TRBJ2-7; the D gene is possibly TRBD1 (5 bases). The V end was cut by 2 bases, the J end by 1 base, with 15 bases between. The CDR3 covers 16 residues. Germline CDR1 LGHDT, CDR2 YNNKEL (reference sequence). CDR3 nucleotide sequence: TGTGCCAGCAGCCAACATAAGGGGCGTGGGTCCTACGAGCAGTACTTC. Its protein product is CASSQHKGRGSYEQYF.

Notes on this clone: The sample holds other DNA sequences that translate to the same CDR3. The chain uses TRBV27 and TRBJ2-7; a weak D match, TRBD1 (6 bases). This CDR3 is built from 13 residues. The germline gives CDR1 MNHEY, CDR2 SMNVEV (reference sequence). Trimming took 5 bases from V and 1 from J, leaving 9 bases between them. The chain's CDR3 is CASSLGQSYEQYF. In DNA form, the CDR3 reads TGTGCCAGCAGTCTAGGACAGTCCTACGAGCAGTACTTC.

The rearrangement uses TRBV19 and TRBJ2-1, with a tentative D call TRBD1 (6 bases). The CDR3 is made up of 13 amino acids. V was trimmed by 3 bases and J by 9 bases, leaving 12 bases between them. The germline V gene has CDR1 LNHDA and CDR2 SQIVND (reference sequence). CDR3 loop: CASSITRTVEQFF. CDR3 DNA sequence: TGTGCCAGTAGTATCACTAGGACAGTTGAGCAGTTCTTC.

The chain carries TRBV7-9 and TRBJ2-1; maybe TRBD2 (6 bases). Per the germline V gene, CDR1 is SEHNR and CDR2 is FQNEAQ (reference sequence). The ends were cut back, 5 bases at V and 8 bases at J, with 10 bases in the middle. CDR3 length equals 12 residues. The CDR3: CASSMRRDEQFF. The CDR3 DNA follows: TGTGCCAGCAGCATGAGGAGGGATGAGCAGTTCTTC. Combining the CDR3 with reference TRBV7-9 and TRBJ2-1 gives the whole variable domain DTGVSQNPRHKITKRGQNVTFRCDPISEHNRLYWYRQTLGQGPEFLTYFQNEAQLEKSRLLSDRFSAERPKGSFSTLEIQRTEQGDSAMYLCASSMRRDEQFFGPGTRLTVL.

This rearrangement joins TRBV23-1 to TRBJ1-2; TRBD1 is a possible D gene (6 bases). TRBV23-1 is an open reading frame whose function is uncertain. The V end lost 3 bases, the J end lost 5 bases, and 13 bases lay between the germline ends. The CDR3 runs to 14 residues. This chain's CDR3 is CASSQHRVWYGYTF. The DNA for the CDR3 is TGCGCCAGCAGTCAGCACAGGGTATGGTATGGCTACACCTTC.

This sequence joins TRBV27 and TRBJ2-2; TRBD1 agrees at 7 bases. The germline gives CDR1 MNHEY, CDR2 SMNVEV (reference sequence). The CDR3 runs 16 residues. The ends lost 5 bases at V and 8 bases at J; junction bases unmatched: 14. CDR3 sequence: CASSLRWDLRGGELFF. Here the CDR3 DNA reads TGTGCCAGCAGTCTCCGGTGGGACCTCAGGGGGGGGGAGCTGTTTTTT.

The gene calls are TRBV23-1 and TRBJ2-7, with D maybe TRBD1 (5 bases). TRBV23-1 carries the ORF label, with uncertain function. The length of the CDR3 is 15 residues. Trimming shortened V by 0 bases and J by 4 bases, and 13 bases separated the two germline ends. The CDR3 sequence is CASSQSGGRDYEQYF. CDR3 bases: TGCGCCAGCAGTCAATCTGGCGGCAGGGATTACGAGCAGTACTTC.

The CDR3 spells CASSLQNTIYF. CDR3 nucleotide sequence: TGCGCCAGCAGCTTGCAAAACACCATATATTTT. This chain connects TRBV5-1 to TRBJ1-3; no reliable D call. The CDR3 extends over 11 amino acids. V lost 1 base and J 6 bases, leaving 2 bases between the germline ends. Germline CDR1 reads SGHRS; CDR2 reads YFSETQ.

The genes are TRBV13 and TRBJ1-1; D gene uncertain. CDR3 length equals 16 residues. Germline CDR1 reads PRHDT; CDR2 reads FYEKMQ (reference sequence). V was clipped by 0 bases and J by 0 bases, with 11 bases between them. DNA for the CDR3: TGTGCCAGCAGCTTAGGGCCAGACATCATGAACACTGAAGCTTTCTTT. Protein sequence: CASSLGPDIMNTEAFF.

The rearrangement joins TRBV28 to TRBJ1-4, with TRBD1 matching over 7 bases. Trimming took 0 bases from V and 4 from J; bases not matched to a gene: 2. Germline V gene lookup returns CDR1 MDHEN and CDR2 SYDVKM. This CDR3 has 15 residues. The CDR3 protein is CASSLWGDSNEKLFF. Here the CDR3 DNA reads TGTGCCAGCAGTTTATGGGGGGACAGTAATGAAAAACTGTTTTTT.

The sample holds a few counts of this clone. The chain links TRBV18 to TRBJ2-1; 8 nucleotides align to TRBD2. The CDR3 totals 15 residues. V gave up 5 bases and J gave up 4 bases; unmatched junction bases: 7. Germline values: CDR1 KGHSH, CDR2 LQKENI. In DNA form, the CDR3 reads TGTGCCAGCTCAGCAAGCGGGAGCCCGTACAATGAGCAGTTCTTC. As protein: CASSASGSPYNEQFF.

The rearrangement links TRBV2 to TRBJ2-1; 7 positions match TRBD2. This CDR3 has 13 residues. The germline V gene has CDR1 SNHLY and CDR2 FYNNEI. The J segment lost 4 bases and the V segment lost 7 bases, leaving 4 bases of the junction unmatched. Here the CDR3 DNA reads TGTGCCAGCACTCCCGGGGGGTACAATGAGCAGTTCTTC. This sequence encodes CASTPGGYNEQFF.

As concerns this clone: Just one base apart from a much larger clone, this may be a read error. The rearrangement uses TRBV19 and TRBJ2-1; 14 bases agree with TRBD2. This CDR3 is 15 amino acids long. V trimming: 3 bases; J trimming: 7 bases; junction bases outside the gene matches: 2. Germline V gene sequence: CDR1 LNHDA, CDR2 SQIVND (reference sequence). This CDR3 reads CASSIGTSGRNEQFF. CDR3 coding DNA: TGTGCCAGTAGTATCGGGACTAGCGGGAGAAATGAGCAGTTCTTC.

This clone has a handful of counts. This chain joins TRBV2 and TRBJ1-2, with TRBD1 matching over 7 bases. The germline gives CDR1 SNHLY, CDR2 FYNNEI. Trimming took 7 bases from V and 9 from J; bases not matched to a gene: 8. CDR3 length: 12 amino acids. CDR3 amino acids: CASITTGSSYTF. The CDR3 region has the DNA TGTGCCAGCATTACGACAGGGTCAAGCTACACCTTC.

The rearrangement uses TRBV7-8 and TRBJ1-1, with 7 bases aligning to TRBD1. The CDR3 runs to 16 residues. Germline V gives CDR1 SGHVS, CDR2 FQNEAQ. Germline trimming cut 6 bases from V and 1 base from J; bases unmatched to any gene: 11. This chain's CDR3 is CASRLQGSVKNTEAFF. In DNA form, the CDR3 reads TGTGCCAGCAGGTTACAGGGGTCTGTTAAGAACACTGAAGCTTTCTTT. The variable domain in full, with the rest retrieved from reference TRBV7-8 and TRBJ1-1, is GAGVSQSPRYKVAKRGQDVALRCDPISGHVSLFWYQQALGQGPEFLTYFQNEAQLDKSGLPSDRFFAERPEGSVSTLKIQRTQQEDSAVYLCASRLQGSVKNTEAFFGQGTRLTVV.

Concerning this clone: A junction end diverges from the germline sequence, so it may reflect a read error. The rearrangement joins TRBV6-1 to TRBJ2-4; D gene unclear. Looked up from germline, CDR1 is MNHNS and CDR2 is SASEGT. This CDR3 spans 11 amino acids. The CDR3 sequence: CASSDVNIQCF. CDR3 nucleotides: TGTGCCAGCAGTGACGTGAACATTCAGTGCTTC.